This TCR beta chain was profiled in a study of blood T cell repertoires in COVID-19. After removal of 5 bases from V and 6 bases from J, the junction contained 10 bases not matched to a gene. The CDR3 has 15 residues. The V gene's germline CDR1 is LNHDA and CDR2 SQIVND (reference sequence). Per the original methods: Amplified reference gene primers provided the basis for estimating nucleated cell counts. Here immunoSEQ multiplex PCR was the method, and the copy in TCRdb shows in-frame clones only, minus some. V and J calls plus clone size are reproduced from that table; the DNA served to infer D and trimming. This table has 250,000 to 300,000 clones, more than 65% appearing once.

The sequenced sample was PBMCs or T cells enriched from blood (not recorded which). The chain employs TRBV19 and TRBJ1-5; 7 nucleotides match TRBD1. The TCR sequence derives from a man aged 50-60 years who had recovered from COVID-19. This chain's CDR3 is CASSADREGGQPQHF. CDR3 nucleotide sequence: TGTGCCAGTAGTGCAGACAGGGAAGGTGGTCAGCCCCAGCATTTT.